This entry lists 2 T cell receptor beta chains sequenced from one sample in a study of blood T cell repertoires in COVID-19. Only in-frame clones appear in the TCRdb table, and some are missing; sequencing was by immunoSEQ multiplex PCR. The sample holds about 320,000 clones, around 84% seen once. The specimen was PBMCs or T cells enriched from blood (not recorded which). These receptor sequences come from a woman aged 25-40 years who had been exposed to COVID-19.

This chain links TRBV7-9 with TRBJ1-5; weak D call: TRBD1 (5 bases). The V end lost 8 bases, the J end lost 5 bases, and 10 bases lay between the germline ends. Germline lookup yields CDR1 SEHNR and CDR2 FQNEAQ (reference sequence). The CDR3 has 12 residues. The CDR3: CASGGVDQPQHF. The CDR3 DNA follows: TGTGCCAGCGGGGGGGTGGATCAGCCCCAGCATTTT. Full variable domain (outside the CDR3, taken from reference TRBV7-9 and TRBJ1-5): DTGVSQNPRHKITKRGQNVTFRCDPISEHNRLYWYRQTLGQGPEFLTYFQNEAQLEKSRLLSDRFSAERPKGSFSTLEIQRTEQGDSAMYLCASGGVDQPQHFGDGTRLSIL.

The chain carries TRBV6-4 and TRBJ1-2; D gene ambiguous. Germline assignment: CDR1 MRHNA and CDR2 SNTAGT. Trimming pared 3 bases from V and 6 bases from J, leaving 14 bases between. The CDR3 covers 14 residues. Here the CDR3 reads CASSESRGRNGYTF. CDR3 in DNA: TGTGCCAGCAGTGAATCCCGGGGAAGGAATGGCTACACCTTC.